The rows below give T cell receptor beta chains drawn from one sample of a study of blood T cell repertoires in COVID-19. Clones were read by immunoSEQ multiplex PCR, and TCRdb kept only the in-frame ones, dropping some. Of about 20,000 clones in the sample, more than 85% are singletons; the top ten hold 7.4%. Sample: peripheral blood. Receptor source: a man in his 70s with active COVID-19. Both conserved end residues are part of each CDR3. The D gene is left open where the match is weak. Size tells how often a clone was seen (once, few, many) or the class of an expanded clone, and some rows leave it out.

V gene	CDR3 length	J gene	D gene	clone size	CDR3 protein	CDR3 DNA
TRBV7-2	14	TRBJ2-7	.	.	CASSLVQLVGEQYF	TGTGCCAGCAGCTTAGTACAACTAGTGGGTGAGCAGTACTTC
TRBV28	14	TRBJ1-2	TRBD1	.	CASSSTGANYGYTF	TGTGCCAGCAGTTCGACAGGGGCTAACTATGGCTACACCTTC
TRBV29-1	12	TRBJ2-5	.	.	CSVINSQETQYF	TGCAGCGTTATAAACAGTCAAGAGACCCAGTACTTC
TRBV20-1	11	TRBJ1-2	.	.	CSAMTDPGYTF	TGCAGTGCAATGACAGATCCTGGCTACACCTTC
TRBV27	18	TRBJ1-6	TRBD1	.	CASSLTRGTGGYNSPLHF	TGTGCCAGCAGTTTAACGAGGGGGACAGGGGGGTATAATTCACCCCTCCACTTT
TRBV20-1	16	TRBJ2-3	TRBD2	.	CSASRRLAGSPVTQYF	TGCAGTGCTAGTCGTCGACTAGCGGGTTCCCCCGTTACGCAGTATTTT
TRBV7-8	15	TRBJ1-2	TRBD1	.	CASSRNRGRDYGYTF	TGTGCCAGCAGCCGGAACAGGGGCCGTGACTATGGCTACACCTTC
TRBV10-2	17	TRBJ2-1	TRBD2	few	CASSELGLAGVGNEQFF	TGCGCCAGCAGTGAGTTGGGCCTAGCGGGAGTTGGCAATGAGCAGTTCTTC
TRBV18	14	TRBJ1-6	.	few	CASSPGRDNSPLHF	TGTGCCAGCTCACCGGGGAGAGATAATTCACCCCTCCACTTT
TRBV7-2	13	TRBJ2-1	.	.	CASQVSSYNEQFF	TGTGCCAGCCAGGTGAGCTCCTACAATGAGCAGTTCTTC
TRBV30	13	TRBJ2-1	.	.	CARMDGGKDEQFF	TGTGCCCGGATGGACGGGGGAAAGGATGAGCAGTTCTTC
TRBV6-5	15	TRBJ1-2	.	.	CASSYSGDFNYGYTF	TGTGCCAGCAGTTACTCGGGGGACTTTAACTATGGCTACACCTTC
TRBV7-2	15	TRBJ1-2	.	.	CASSEQGPTNYGYTF	TGTGCCAGCAGCGAACAGGGCCCCACTAACTATGGCTACACCTTC
TRBV18	17	TRBJ2-2	TRBD2	.	CASSPYRTSVNTGELFF	TGTGCCAGCTCACCCTACCGGACTAGCGTAAACACCGGGGAGCTGTTTTTT
TRBV6-1	18	TRBJ1-2	.	.	CASSERGRTVGGFYGYTF	TGTGCCAGCAGTGAAAGGGGTCGGACAGTGGGTGGATTCTATGGCTACACCTTC
TRBV19	14	TRBJ1-1	.	.	CASTPQFMNTEAFF	TGTGCCAGTACCCCACAGTTCATGAACACTGAAGCTTTCTTT
TRBV4-3	16	TRBJ1-2	.	.	CASSQGVREGYYGYTF	TGCGCCAGCAGCCAAGGTGTGCGGGAAGGTTACTATGGCTACACCTTC
TRBV6-5	14	TRBJ2-1	TRBD2	.	CAARLGLAAPEQFF	TGTGCCGCACGACTGGGACTAGCGGCCCCCGAGCAGTTCTTC
TRBV9	16	TRBJ1-1	TRBD1	.	CASSPQAGTGFTEAFF	TGTGCCAGCAGCCCCCAGGCAGGGACAGGGTTTACTGAAGCTTTCTTT
TRBV7-9	16	TRBJ2-5	.	.	CASSLKRGTGEETQYF	TGTGCCAGCAGCTTAAAAAGGGGAACGGGCGAGGAGACCCAGTACTTC
TRBV27	14	TRBJ2-7	.	.	CASSLSVYSYEQYF	TGTGCCAGCAGTTTAAGTGTCTACTCCTACGAGCAGTACTTC
TRBV7-6	12	TRBJ2-3	.	.	CASSSREPTQYF	TGTGCCAGCAGCTCTCGAGAACCTACGCAGTATTTT
TRBV11-2	15	TRBJ2-5	TRBD2	.	CASSLGLAGKETQYF	TGTGCCAGCAGCTTGGGACTAGCGGGCAAAGAGACCCAGTACTTC
TRBV6-5	14	TRBJ1-1	.	.	CASSYRGGGTEAFF	TGTGCCAGCAGTTACCGAGGGGGTGGGACTGAAGCTTTCTTT
TRBV7-2	14	TRBJ2-3	TRBD2	once	CAAVGASGRYTQYF	TGTGCCGCCGTGGGGGCTAGCGGGAGGTATACGCAGTATTTT
TRBV6-5	15	TRBJ1-6	TRBD1	.	CASSSDRDRASPLHF	TGTGCCAGCAGTAGCGATCGGGACAGGGCTTCACCCCTCCACTTT
TRBV4-1	15	TRBJ1-5	TRBD1	.	CASSPQGQGSQPQHF	TGCGCCAGCAGCCCTCAGGGACAGGGCAGCCAGCCCCAGCATTTT
TRBV30	17	TRBJ1-6	TRBD1	.	CAWSAKRQGSYNSPLHF	TGTGCCTGGAGTGCAAAAAGACAGGGATCCTATAATTCACCCCTCCACTTT
TRBV18	16	TRBJ2-6	.	.	CASSPAGRSGANVLTF	TGTGCCAGCTCACCAGCGGGTCGATCTGGGGCCAACGTCCTGACTTTC
TRBV7-2	14	TRBJ1-2	TRBD1	.	CASSVAGTGHGYTF	TGTGCCAGCAGTGTAGCCGGGACAGGGCATGGCTACACCTTC
TRBV9	16	TRBJ2-3	TRBD1	.	CASSVDGRQGPDTQYF	TGTGCCAGCAGCGTAGACGGACGACAGGGACCCGATACGCAGTATTTT
TRBV9	15	TRBJ1-2	.	once	CASSSSVGHNYGYTF	TGTGCCAGCAGCTCGTCCGTGGGACACAACTATGGCTACACCTTC
TRBV5-1	13	TRBJ2-7	.	.	CASSPGGEIEQYF	TGCGCCAGCAGCCCCGGCGGGGAGATCGAGCAGTACTTC
TRBV5-1	14	TRBJ2-7	.	.	CASSLGQFLNEQYF	TGCGCCAGCAGCTTGGGTCAGTTTTTAAACGAGCAGTACTTC
TRBV9	15	TRBJ2-7	TRBD1	.	CASSVGGTGAYEQYF	TGTGCCAGCAGCGTAGGCGGGACAGGGGCCTACGAGCAGTACTTC
TRBV7-2	17	TRBJ2-1	TRBD2	.	CASSSPSGRLTYNEQFF	TGTGCCAGCAGCTCCCCCAGCGGGAGGTTGACCTACAATGAGCAGTTCTTC
TRBV6-2/TRBV6-3	17	TRBJ1-1	.	.	CASSYLPLGQGATEAFF	TGTGCCAGCAGTTACCTGCCCCTCGGGCAGGGCGCCACTGAAGCTTTCTTT
TRBV28	15	TRBJ2-2	.	.	CASSPGGVGTGELFF	TGTGCCAGCAGCCCCGGAGGGGTTGGAACCGGGGAGCTGTTTTTT
TRBV7-9	14	TRBJ2-1	.	.	CASSRESSYNEQFF	TGTGCCAGCAGCAGGGAGAGCTCCTACAATGAGCAGTTCTTC
TRBV5-8	14	TRBJ2-5	TRBD1	once	CASSLTGTRETQYF	TGTGCCAGCAGCCTGACAGGGACCAGGGAGACCCAGTACTTC
TRBV6-5	15	TRBJ1-6	TRBD1	.	CASSYEDRGNSPLHF	TGTGCCAGCAGTTACGAGGACAGGGGTAATTCACCCCTCCACTTT
TRBV3-1/TRBV3-2	15	TRBJ1-6	.	.	CASSQAGQIGSPLHF	TGTGCCAGCAGCCAAGCTGGACAGATTGGTTCACCCCTCCACTTT
TRBV19	14	TRBJ1-4	TRBD1	.	CASRTGTVNEKLFF	TGTGCCAGTAGAACCGGGACAGTTAATGAAAAACTGTTTTTT
TRBV5-1	17	TRBJ2-7	TRBD1	few	CASSLDGQGPKTGEQYF	TGCGCCAGCAGCTTGGACGGACAGGGCCCCAAGACTGGCGAGCAGTACTTC
TRBV7-8	13	TRBJ2-2	TRBD2	.	CASGRGTTGELFF	TGTGCCAGCGGGCGGGGGACCACCGGGGAGCTGTTTTTT
TRBV6-2/TRBV6-3	16	TRBJ1-1	TRBD1	.	CASSRDRDRENTEAFF	TGTGCCAGCAGTCGGGACAGGGACAGGGAGAACACTGAAGCTTTCTTT
TRBV27	13	TRBJ2-5	TRBD2	.	CASSMGLADKQYF	TGTGCCAGCAGTATGGGACTAGCGGATAAACAGTACTTC
TRBV2	15	TRBJ2-7	.	.	CASSEALRTLYEQYF	TGTGCCAGCAGTGAGGCTCTCCGAACCCTTTACGAGCAGTACTTC